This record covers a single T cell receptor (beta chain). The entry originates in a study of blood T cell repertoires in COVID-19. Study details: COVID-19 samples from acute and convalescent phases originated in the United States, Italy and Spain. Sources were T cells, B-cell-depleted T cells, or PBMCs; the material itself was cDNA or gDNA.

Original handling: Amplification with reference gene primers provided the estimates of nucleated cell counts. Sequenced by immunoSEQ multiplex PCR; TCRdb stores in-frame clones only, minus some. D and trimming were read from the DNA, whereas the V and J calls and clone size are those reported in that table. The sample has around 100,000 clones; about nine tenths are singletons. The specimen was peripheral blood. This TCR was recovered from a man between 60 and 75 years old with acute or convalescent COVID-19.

The CDR3 DNA reads TGTGCCAGCAGTTTATCGGGGGGAGATGATACGCAGTATTTT. Protein product: CASSLSGGDDTQYF. The chain combines TRBV27 with TRBJ2-3; TRBD2 is a possible D gene (6 bases). Trimming took 0 bases from V and 6 from J, leaving 10 bases between them. The V gene's germline CDR1 is MNHEY and CDR2 SMNVEV (reference sequence). The CDR3 covers 14 residues.